This T cell receptor beta chain was sequenced in a study of T cell responses to AZD1222 COVID-19 vaccine. Clones were sequenced by immunoSEQ multiplex PCR, and TCRdb holds only the in-frame ones, with some missing. The sample lists 100,000 to 150,000 clones; approximately 90% were seen once. The specimen comprised peripheral blood, sampled on day 0 of MenACWY control vaccination. This clonotype was sampled from an adult in good health.

This chain's CDR3 is CASSYGNTGTEAFF. The CDR3 DNA reads TGTGCCAGCAGTTATGGAAATACGGGTACTGAAGCTTTCTTT. The chain recombines TRBV6-5 with TRBJ1-1; no firm D call. The germline V gene has CDR1 MNHEY and CDR2 SVGAGI. V was clipped by 3 bases and J by 5 bases, with 13 bases between them. This CDR3 has 14 amino acids.